The 17 T cell receptor beta chains below all came from one sample that was sequenced in a study of Graves' ophthalmopathy and Graves' hyperthyroidism. The TCR beta CDR3 regions underwent amplification from RNA transcripts. The workflow started with a first-round RT-PCR run with HTBI primers and then moved on to a second-round multiplex PCR. TCRdb re-analysed the multiplex PCR reads in MiXCR, keeping a single row per CDR3 protein. Among 660,000 or so distinct CDR3 sequences, just over 40% were seen once, and the ten largest hold 3% to 4%. Material for sequencing was peripheral blood. Source of these receptors: an adult man with Graves' ophthalmopathy.

This clonotype was detected only a few times. The chain couples TRBV4-1 to TRBJ2-7; 11 bases match TRBD2. Unmatched junction bases numbered 12, after V lost 4 bases and J lost 4 bases. CDR3 length: 17 amino acids. The germline V gene has CDR1 MGHRA and CDR2 YSYEKL. The CDR3 spells CASSPRPTSGTPYEQYF. CDR3 sequence (DNA): TGCGCCAGCAGCCCGCGCCCGACTAGCGGGACTCCATACGAGCAGTACTTC.

This clonotype was detected many times. J is TRBJ2-5 and V is TRBV7-9, with 8 nucleotides matching TRBD1. The J segment lost 6 bases and the V segment lost 6 bases, leaving 9 bases of the junction unmatched. CDR1 and CDR2 (germline): SEHNR, FQNEAQ (reference sequence). The CDR3 totals 14 residues. The CDR3 is CASSQGAAKQTQYF. DNA for the CDR3: TGTGCCAGCAGTCAGGGGGCCGCAAAGCAGACCCAGTACTTC.

The chain uses TRBV25-1 and TRBJ1-2; D is ambiguous. There are 12 residues in the CDR3. From germline, CDR1 is MGHDK and CDR2 SYGVNS. Trimming took 8 bases from V and 8 from J, leaving 15 bases between them. The CDR3 bases are TGTGCCAGCCAAGCCGGATCTATGGGCTACACCTTC. As protein: CASQAGSMGYTF.

This clonotype has a handful of counts. The chain uses TRBV4-2 and TRBJ2-7, with D perhaps being TRBD1 or TRBD2 (5 bases each). V lost 5 bases and J 3 bases, leaving 23 bases between the germline ends. This CDR3 region has 17 residues. The germline gives CDR1 LGHNA, CDR2 YNFKEQ. The CDR3 region is CASSLSRGPPGSYEQYF. DNA of the CDR3: TGTGCCAGCAGCTTGTCTAGGGGCCCTCCGGGGAGCTACGAGCAGTACTTC.

This clonotype was seen repeatedly, ten times or more. This chain links TRBV2 with TRBJ1-1; 9 bases agree with TRBD1. Trimming removed 3 bases from V and 4 bases from J; junction bases left unmatched: 3. Germline V lookup: CDR1 SNHLY, CDR2 FYNNEI. The CDR3 runs 14 residues. CDR3 protein: CASSEGQGRTEAFF. The CDR3 coding sequence is TGTGCCAGCAGTGAGGGACAGGGCCGCACTGAAGCTTTCTTT.

As to this clonotype: One end of the junction is discordant with germline, which a read error may explain. J is TRBJ1-2 and V is TRBV25-1; D is unresolved. The length of the CDR3 is 14 residues. The germline gives CDR1 MGHDK, CDR2 SYGVNS. The CDR3 DNA reads TGTGCCAGCAAAGAGCCAGACCCTAACTATGGCTGCACCTTC. Protein product: CASKEPDPNYGCTF.

At least ten counts were recorded for this clonotype. This chain uses TRBV29-1 with TRBJ1-3, with D hard to call. V was clipped by 7 bases and J by 3 bases, with 19 bases between them. CDR3 length: 15 residues. Germline CDR1 and CDR2: SQVTM and ANQGSEA. CDR3 nucleotide sequence: TGCAGCGCTTTAGTAGCCGGGGTCGGTGGAAACACCATATATTTT. Encoded protein: CSALVAGVGGNTIYF.

This clonotype came up many times. The CDR3 DNA reads TGCAGTGCTTTAGCGGGGGGGCCGGAGACCCAGTACTTC. This sequence encodes CSALAGGPETQYF. The rearrangement links TRBV20-1 to TRBJ2-5; 11 bases fit TRBD2. The CDR3 is 13 residues long. CDR1 and CDR2 from the germline V gene are DFQATT and SNEGSKA (reference sequence). The V and J ends lost 5 bases and 5 bases, in that order; junction bases with no gene match: 4.

The chain links TRBV20-1 to TRBJ2-2; 14 nucleotides match TRBD2. Trimming at V came to 5 bases and at J to 7 bases, leaving 3 bases not matched to a gene. The germline V gene has CDR1 DFQATT and CDR2 SNEGSKA (reference sequence). The CDR3 has 14 residues. CDR3: CSAEGTSGSGELFF. For the CDR3, the DNA is TGCAGTGCTGAGGGGACTAGCGGGAGCGGGGAGCTGTTTTTT.

This clonotype was recorded a few times. The V call is TRBV3-1, the J call TRBJ1-1; D ambiguous. Germline V gives CDR1 LGHDT, CDR2 YNNKEL (reference sequence). The CDR3 length is 14 residues. Trimming took off 1 base at V and 4 bases at J, with 10 bases between the two ends. For the CDR3, the DNA is TGTGCCAGCAGCCAAGTAAGTCGTTTCACTGAAGCTTTCTTT. It codes for CASSQVSRFTEAFF.

Comment on this clonotype: At one of its ends the junction is not consistent with the germline gene, which may arise from a read error. The rearrangement joins TRBV10-3 to TRBJ2-2; D gene uncertain. Germline V gene data show CDR1 as ENHRY and CDR2 as SYGVKD. The CDR3 sequence is 14 residues long. The CDR3 sequence: CASSLRRDNGELFF. The CDR3 DNA reads as TGTGCCAGCAGTTTGAGAAGGGATAACGGGGAGCTGTTTTTT.

This clonotype was seen a handful of times. This rearrangement joins TRBV11-2 to TRBJ1-1; no reliable D call. The germline gives CDR1 SGHAT, CDR2 FQNNGV. V lost 5 bases, J lost 7 bases, and 14 bases lay in between. This CDR3 has 13 amino acids. The CDR3 nucleotides are TGTGCCAGCAGCCCTAGATCGGACGGTGAAGCTTTCTTT. This codes for CASSPRSDGEAFF.

This rearrangement joins TRBV25-1 to TRBJ1-5; 7 nucleotides agree with TRBD1. CDR3 length equals 16 residues. Germline trimming cut 2 bases from V and 3 bases from J; bases unmatched to any gene: 7. Germline loops: CDR1 MGHDK, CDR2 SYGVNS. CDR3 in amino acids: CASSEGRGGYNQPQHF. DNA of the CDR3: TGTGCCAGCAGTGAAGGCAGGGGGGGATACAATCAGCCCCAGCATTTT.

This clonotype was detected ten times or more. The chain links TRBV2 to TRBJ2-2; 9 nucleotides align to TRBD1. The V gene end was trimmed by 3 bases and the J gene end by 3 bases; junction bases not matched to a gene: 2. Germline values: CDR1 SNHLY, CDR2 FYNNEI. CDR3 size: 15 residues. The CDR3: CASSDWTGDTGELFF. As DNA, the CDR3 is TGTGCCAGCAGTGATTGGACAGGGGACACCGGGGAGCTGTTTTTT.

The V call is TRBV4-3, the J call TRBJ1-3; D possibly corresponds to TRBD1 (5 bases). Germline assignment: CDR1 LGHNA and CDR2 YSLEER. The CDR3 is 14 residues long. V was pared by 1 base and J by 7 bases, with 11 bases between. CDR3 nucleotides: TGCGCCAGCAGCCAAGGGAGGGGCGGGAACACCATATATTTT. It encodes CASSQGRGGNTIYF.

This clonotype was recorded a few times. This rearrangement joins TRBV5-1 to TRBJ2-7, with D perhaps matching TRBD2 (5 bases). This CDR3 has 15 amino acids. Trimming removed 1 base at V and 0 bases at J, with 11 bases between. Germline CDR1 reads SGHRS; CDR2 reads YFSETQ. The CDR3 bases are TGCGCCAGCAGCTTGAATCACCTAGCCTCCTACGAGCAGTACTTC. This translates into CASSLNHLASYEQYF.

The chain is built from TRBV7-9 and TRBJ1-1; D is uncertain. Germline assignment: CDR1 SEHNR and CDR2 FQNEAQ (reference sequence). V lost 7 bases to trimming and J lost 4 bases, with 10 bases between them. The CDR3 has 12 amino acids. The CDR3: CASKKGGTEAFF. CDR3 DNA sequence: TGTGCCAGCAAGAAGGGTGGCACTGAAGCTTTCTTT.